This record looks at one T cell receptor beta chain sequence and its context. These data are taken from a study of blood T cell repertoires in COVID-19. Study context: Acute and convalescent COVID-19 specimens originated in the United States, Italy and Spain. Nucleic acid was either cDNA or gDNA, and it came from T cells, B-cell-depleted T cells, or PBMCs.

The length of the CDR3 is 10 residues. From germline, CDR1 is MNHNS and CDR2 SASEGT. The V end was cut by 0 bases, the J end by 11 bases, with 4 bases between. Study processing details: Reference gene primer amplification yielded estimated nucleated cell counts. Data came from immunoSEQ multiplex PCR; TCRdb stores just in-frame clones and leaves some out. V, J and clone size derive from that table, while D and trimming were established from the DNA sequence. The top ten hold 2.9% of the sample, which has approximately 210,000 clones, over 70% seen once. The sequenced sample consisted of peripheral blood. V gene TRBV6-1 combines with J gene TRBJ1-1, with unresolved D. This TCR was sampled from a man aged 50 to 60 with active or convalescent COVID-19. CDR3 coding DNA: TGTGCCAGCAGTGAAGCGTCGGCTTTCTTT. It specifies CASSEASAFF.